The TCR beta chain under discussion was sequenced for a study of cytomegalovirus exposure and HLA in healthy donors. PCR primers comprised 60 Vbeta and 13 Jbeta primers. The method was immunoSEQ multiplex PCR; TCRdb's version includes in-frame clones alone and lacks a portion of them. The data show over 150,000 clones, with approximately 80% seen just once and 3.7% held by the top ten. Regarding the study as a whole: In terms of immune exposure information, only CMV serostatus was available. The authors judged a highly shared variant cluster likely a sequencing artifact. The authors later linked a missense DCLRE1C variant to TCR beta V- and J-gene trimming.

About this clone: The antigen is not known.

The germline V and J ends were trimmed by 4 bases and 6 bases, with 16 bases remaining between them. This CDR3 is 15 amino acids long. Germline CDR1 and CDR2: SGHNT and YYREEE (reference sequence). This chain joins TRBV5-4 and TRBJ1-4; the D gene is possibly TRBD1 (5 bases). The sample taken for sequencing was PBMCs. The TCR was taken from a man aged 25 to 40 in good health and CMV-seropositive. CDR3 residues: CASSGRAGTDEKLFF. The CDR3 DNA reads as TGTGCCAGCAGCGGACGTGCGGGGACTGATGAAAAACTGTTTTTT. The variable domain in full, completed from reference TRBV5-4 and TRBJ1-4, reads ETGVTQSPTHLIKTRGQQVTLRCSSQSGHNTVSWYQQALGQGPQFIFQYYREEENGRGNFPPRFSGLQFPNYSSELNVNALELDDSALYLCASSGRAGTDEKLFFGSGTQLSVL.